Listed below are T cell receptor beta chains from one sample, sequenced in a study of CD8+ T cells in alopecia areata. The repertoire was sequenced with immunoSEQ multiplex PCR; TCRdb's copy has only in-frame clones and lacks some. In the table there are 130,000 or so clones, 70% to 90% of which are singletons. Source: CD8+ T cells sorted from blood, taken at week 4, from a patient treated with tofacitinib. These receptors were taken from a human donor with alopecia areata. Each CDR3 is given with its conserved first and last residue. The D gene is left open where the match is weak. Where a row states a size, it is once, few, many or the class of an expanded clone; other rows omit it.

v_gene	d_gene	j_gene	abundance	CDR3nt	CDR3aa
TRBV9	TRBD2	TRBJ2-7	-	TGTGCCAGCAGCGCTAGCGGGACCTCCTACGAGCAGTACTTC	CASSASGTSYEQYF
TRBV5-1	-	TRBJ1-3	-	TGCGCCAGCAGCTCGGGCTGGCGAAGCTCTGGAAACACCATATATTTT	CASSSGWRSSGNTIYF
TRBV4-1	-	TRBJ2-1	-	TGCGCCAGCAGACCACCGATGGGTGAGCAGTTCTTC	CASRPPMGEQFF
TRBV9	TRBD1	TRBJ1-1	-	TGTGCCAGCAGCGTAGAGGACAGGGACTCTGAAGCTTTCTTT	CASSVEDRDSEAFF
TRBV7-3	TRBD1	TRBJ2-7	medium-sized	TGTGCCAGCAGCCGAGGACAGGGAGCCTACGAGCAGTACTTC	CASSRGQGAYEQYF
TRBV2	-	TRBJ2-3	-	TGTGCCAGCAGAGAGGCCGGGGATTGGGATACGCAGTATTTT	CASREAGDWDTQYF
TRBV27	TRBD1	TRBJ2-7	-	TGTGCCAGCAGTCCCACACCGGGACAGCAAATAGTCGAGCAGTACTTC	CASSPTPGQQIVEQYF
TRBV29-1	-	TRBJ2-2	-	TGCAGCGTTGAAGATCGGGGCAGAAACACCGGGGAGCTGTTTTTT	CSVEDRGRNTGELFF
TRBV7-9	-	TRBJ1-2	-	TGTGCCAGCAGCTGGAGGGAGGCCAACTATGGCTACACCTTC	CASSWREANYGYTF
TRBV29-1	TRBD1	TRBJ2-7	-	TGCAGCGTGGAGAAGGACAGGCCCTACGAGCAGTACTTC	CSVEKDRPYEQYF
TRBV29-1	-	TRBJ2-7	-	TGCAGCGTTGAAGACCCTCGAGTCTCCGTGGGCAACGAGCAGTACTTC	CSVEDPRVSVGNEQYF
TRBV27	TRBD2	TRBJ2-1	-	TGTGCCAGCAGTTTAGACACTAGCGGGAGCTTGAATGAGCAGTTCTTC	CASSLDTSGSLNEQFF
TRBV29-1	TRBD1	TRBJ1-2	-	TGCAGCGTTCATACAGGGGGCCTCGGCTACACCTTC	CSVHTGGLGYTF
TRBV5-6	-	TRBJ2-3	-	TGTGCCAGCAGCTTCGGGCGTAGCACAGATACGCAGTATTTT	CASSFGRSTDTQYF
TRBV29-1	-	TRBJ2-2	once	TGCAGCGTTGATGGAGCGGCGAACACCGGGGAGCTGTTTTTT	CSVDGAANTGELFF
TRBV27	-	TRBJ1-2	few	TGTGCCAGCAGTTTGGGGAACGGGCCGAACTATGGCTACACCTTC	CASSLGNGPNYGYTF
TRBV25-1	-	TRBJ2-3	-	TGTGCCAGCAGTGAATATGGAGGCACAGATACGCAGTATTTT	CASSEYGGTDTQYF
TRBV4-1	-	TRBJ2-1	-	TGCGCCAGCAGCCACCAAGAAGAAAATGAGCAGTTCTTC	CASSHQEENEQFF
TRBV13	-	TRBJ2-3	once	TGTGCCAGCAGCTTAGGATTCCTCCTCAGTCCCCCAGATACGCAGTATTTT	CASSLGFLLSPPDTQYF
TRBV7-2	TRBD2	TRBJ2-7	-	TGTGCCATACTAGCGGGGGGGTACGAGCAGTACTTC	CAILAGGYEQYF
TRBV7-2	TRBD1	TRBJ2-7	-	TGTGCCAGCAGGGCAGGGGGCCTCTGGGAGCAGTACTTC	CASRAGGLWEQYF
TRBV7-3	-	TRBJ1-1	-	TGTGCCAGCAGCTCGCAGGGGCAGGACACTGAAGCTTTCTTT	CASSSQGQDTEAFF
TRBV7-8	-	TRBJ2-3	-	TGTGCCAGCAGCTTAGGCGCAGATACGCAGTATTTT	CASSLGADTQYF